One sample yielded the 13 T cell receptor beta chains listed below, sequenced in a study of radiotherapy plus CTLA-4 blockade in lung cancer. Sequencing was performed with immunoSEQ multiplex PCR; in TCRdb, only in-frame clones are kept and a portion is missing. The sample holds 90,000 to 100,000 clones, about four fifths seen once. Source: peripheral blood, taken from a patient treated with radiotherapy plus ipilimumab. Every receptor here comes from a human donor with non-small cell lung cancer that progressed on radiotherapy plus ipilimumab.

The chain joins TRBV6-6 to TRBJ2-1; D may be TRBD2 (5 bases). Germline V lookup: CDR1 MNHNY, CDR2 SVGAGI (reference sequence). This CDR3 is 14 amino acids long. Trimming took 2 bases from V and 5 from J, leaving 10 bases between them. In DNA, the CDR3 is TGTGCCAGCAGTTACACCGGGGTTAACAATGAGCAGTTCTTC. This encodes CASSYTGVNNEQFF.

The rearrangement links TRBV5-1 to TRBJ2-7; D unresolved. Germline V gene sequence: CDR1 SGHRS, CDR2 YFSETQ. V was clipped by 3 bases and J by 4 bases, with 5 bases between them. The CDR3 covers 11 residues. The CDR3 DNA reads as TGCGCCAGCAGCTCAGAGTACGAGCAGTACTTC. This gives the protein CASSSEYEQYF. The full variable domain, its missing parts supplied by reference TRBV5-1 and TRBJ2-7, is KAGVTQTPRYLIKTRGQQVTLSCSPISGHRSVSWYQQTPGQGLQFLFEYFSETQRNKGNFPGRFSGRQFSNSRSEMNVSTLELGDSALYLCASSSEYEQYFGPGTRLTVT.

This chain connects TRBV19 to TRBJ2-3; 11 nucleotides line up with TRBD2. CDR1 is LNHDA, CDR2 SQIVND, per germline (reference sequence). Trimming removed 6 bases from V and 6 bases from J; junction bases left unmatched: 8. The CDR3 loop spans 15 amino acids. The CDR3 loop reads CASSALAGGRDTQYF. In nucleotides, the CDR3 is TGTGCCAGTAGCGCCCTAGCGGGAGGCCGGGATACGCAGTATTTT.

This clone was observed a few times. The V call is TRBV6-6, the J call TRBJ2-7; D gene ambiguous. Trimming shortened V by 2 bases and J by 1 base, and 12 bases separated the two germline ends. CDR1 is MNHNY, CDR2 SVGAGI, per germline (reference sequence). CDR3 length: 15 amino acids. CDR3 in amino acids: CASSYRGPVSYEQYF. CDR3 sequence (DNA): TGTGCCAGCAGTTACCGAGGACCCGTATCCTACGAGCAGTACTTC.

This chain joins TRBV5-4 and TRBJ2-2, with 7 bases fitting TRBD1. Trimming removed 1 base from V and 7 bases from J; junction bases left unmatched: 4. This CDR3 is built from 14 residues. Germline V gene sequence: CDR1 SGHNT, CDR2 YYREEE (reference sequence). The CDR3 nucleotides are TGTGCCAGCAGCTTGAGACAGGGATTCGGGGAGCTGTTTTTT. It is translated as CASSLRQGFGELFF.

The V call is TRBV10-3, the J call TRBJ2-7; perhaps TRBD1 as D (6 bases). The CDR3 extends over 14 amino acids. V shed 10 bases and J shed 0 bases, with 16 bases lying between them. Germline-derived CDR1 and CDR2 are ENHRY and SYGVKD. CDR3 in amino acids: CASTGTQSSYEQYF. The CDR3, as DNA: TGTGCCAGTACCGGGACACAAAGCTCCTACGAGCAGTACTTC.

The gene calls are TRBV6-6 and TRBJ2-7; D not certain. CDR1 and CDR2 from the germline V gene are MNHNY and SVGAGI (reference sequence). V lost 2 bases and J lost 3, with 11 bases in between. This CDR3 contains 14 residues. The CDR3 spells CASSYQKPGYEQYF. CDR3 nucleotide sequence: TGTGCCAGCAGTTACCAAAAACCAGGCTACGAGCAGTACTTC.

As DNA, the CDR3 is TGCAGTGCGGCAGAAGAGACCCAGTACTTC. Its protein product is CSAAEETQYF. The J gene is TRBJ2-5, the V gene TRBV20-1, with no clear D. V shed 6 bases and J shed 3 bases, with 5 bases lying between them. This CDR3 has 10 residues. In germline, CDR1 is DFQATT, CDR2 SNEGSKA (reference sequence).

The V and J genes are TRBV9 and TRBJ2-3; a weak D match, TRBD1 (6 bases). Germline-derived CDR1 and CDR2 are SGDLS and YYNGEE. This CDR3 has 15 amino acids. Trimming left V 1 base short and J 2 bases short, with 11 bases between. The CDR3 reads CASSVTGSNTDTQYF. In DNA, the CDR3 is TGTGCCAGCAGCGTAACAGGGTCTAACACAGATACGCAGTATTTT.

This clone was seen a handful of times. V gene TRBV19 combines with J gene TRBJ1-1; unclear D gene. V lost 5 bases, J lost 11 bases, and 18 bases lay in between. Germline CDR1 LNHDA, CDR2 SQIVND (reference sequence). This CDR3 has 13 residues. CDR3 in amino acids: CASSWKWGYGAFF. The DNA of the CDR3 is TGTGCCAGTAGTTGGAAATGGGGATATGGGGCTTTCTTT. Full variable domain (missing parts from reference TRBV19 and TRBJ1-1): DGGITQSPKYLFRKEGQNVTLSCEQNLNHDAMYWYRQDPGQGLRLIYYSQIVNDFQKGDIAEGYSVSREKKESFPLTVTSAQKNPTAFYLCASSWKWGYGAFFGQGTRLTVV.

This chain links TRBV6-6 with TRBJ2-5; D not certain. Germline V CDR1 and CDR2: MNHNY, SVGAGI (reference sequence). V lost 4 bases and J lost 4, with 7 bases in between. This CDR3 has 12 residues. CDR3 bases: TGTGCCAGCAGTTCAAACAGAGAGACCCAGTACTTC. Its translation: CASSSNRETQYF.

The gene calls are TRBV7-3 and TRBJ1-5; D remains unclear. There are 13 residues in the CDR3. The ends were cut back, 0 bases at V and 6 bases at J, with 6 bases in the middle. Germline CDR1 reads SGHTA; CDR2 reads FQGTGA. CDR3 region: CASSLTFLQPQHF. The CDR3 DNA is TGTGCCAGCAGCTTAACGTTCCTTCAGCCCCAGCATTTT.

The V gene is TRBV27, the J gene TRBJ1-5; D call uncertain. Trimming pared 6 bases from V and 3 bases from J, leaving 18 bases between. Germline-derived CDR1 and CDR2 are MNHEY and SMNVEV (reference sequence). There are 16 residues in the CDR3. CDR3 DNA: TGTGCCAGCAGGTCAAAACCGACGGATTTCAATCAGCCCCAGCATTTT. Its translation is CASRSKPTDFNQPQHF.